Below are 8 T cell receptor beta chains sequenced from a single sample in a study of early T cells in non-severe SARS-CoV-2 infection. TCRdb passed the 5' RACE reads through MiXCR, listing each CDR3 protein once. The sample yields more than 85,000 distinct CDR3 sequences, roughly 15% seen once. Sequenced input: whole blood. These receptor sequences come from an adult who was a healthcare worker with PCR-confirmed SARS-CoV-2 infection or an uninfected control (not recorded which).

This chain uses TRBV7-2 with TRBJ1-1; perhaps TRBD1 as D (6 bases). Germline values: CDR1 SGHTA, CDR2 FQGNSA. CDR3 length: 13 amino acids. V was cut by 5 bases and J by 11 bases, with 18 bases left in between. Here the CDR3 reads CASSLRTATGAFF. In DNA form, the CDR3 reads TGTGCCAGCAGCCTAAGGACAGCTACTGGGGCTTTCTTT.

The V gene is TRBV7-6, the J gene TRBJ2-7; 8 bases map to TRBD1. The CDR3 has 12 amino acids. Germline-derived CDR1 and CDR2 are SGHVS and FNYEAQ. V lost 5 bases to trimming and J lost 6 bases; unmatched junction nucleotides: 3. CDR3 residues: CASSQTGGEQYF. The CDR3 coding sequence is TGTGCCAGCAGCCAAACAGGGGGCGAGCAGTACTTC.

The rearrangement links TRBV20-1 to TRBJ2-5; TRBD2 aligns across 11 bases. The CDR3 totals 15 residues. V was clipped by 3 bases and J by 1 base; unmatched bases: 4. Germline assignment: CDR1 DFQATT and CDR2 SNEGSKA (reference sequence). CDR3 nucleotide sequence: TGCAGTGCTAGGATCCTAGCGGGGGGCCAAGAGACCCAGTACTTC. Amino acids: CSARILAGGQETQYF.

This clonotype was detected a few times. V gene TRBV7-9 combines with J gene TRBJ1-1, with 9 nucleotides matching TRBD1. After removal of 5 bases from V and 5 bases from J, the junction contained 6 bases not matched to a gene. CDR3 length: 14 residues. Germline V gene lookup returns CDR1 SEHNR and CDR2 FQNEAQ (reference sequence). This CDR3 reads CASSPTDRGTEAFF. The CDR3 nucleotides are TGTGCCAGCAGCCCGACAGACAGGGGGACTGAAGCTTTCTTT. Filled out from reference TRBV7-9 and TRBJ1-1, the complete variable domain reads DTGVSQNPRHKITKRGQNVTFRCDPISEHNRLYWYRQTLGQGPEFLTYFQNEAQLEKSRLLSDRFSAERPKGSFSTLEIQRTEQGDSAMYLCASSPTDRGTEAFFGQGTRLTVV.

This clonotype was found a few times. The CDR3 region has the DNA TGTGCCAGCATAATGGGACTTTTCCGGAGGGAGAGCACAGATACGCAGTATTTT. This sequence encodes CASIMGLFRRESTDTQYF. This chain links TRBV28 with TRBJ2-3, with D maybe TRBD2 (6 bases). V shed 7 bases and J shed 0 bases, with 23 bases lying between them. Germline V gives CDR1 MDHEN, CDR2 SYDVKM. CDR3 length: 18 amino acids.

The gene calls are TRBV9 and TRBJ2-7; perhaps TRBD1 as D (5 bases). The CDR3 contains 17 residues. The germline V gene encodes CDR1 SGDLS and CDR2 YYNGEE. V was clipped by 4 bases and J by 2 bases, with 22 bases between them. CDR3 residues: CASSPIPRTNNPYEQYF. CDR3 sequence (DNA): TGTGCCAGCAGCCCAATACCCCGGACAAATAATCCCTACGAGCAGTACTTC. Based on the CDR3 plus reference TRBV9 and TRBJ2-7, the full variable domain is DSGVTQTPKHLITATGQRVTLRCSPRSGDLSVYWYQQSLDQGLQFLIQYYNGEERAKGNILERFSAQQFPDLHSELNLSSLELGDSALYFCASSPIPRTNNPYEQYFGPGTRLTVT.

This clonotype was picked up a small number of times. The chain couples TRBV12-3 or TRBV12-4 to TRBJ2-5; tentative D call: TRBD2 (6 bases). V was clipped by 1 base and J by 5 bases, with 14 bases between them. The CDR3 has 15 amino acids. DNA of the CDR3: TGTGCCAGCAGTTTAGAAACAGGCGGGATCGAGACCCAGTACTTC. This encodes CASSLETGGIETQYF.

In this sample, this clonotype turned up a few times. The rearrangement joins TRBV12-5 to TRBJ1-5; D is ambiguous. Trimming cost V 5 bases and J 4 bases, with 6 bases left between them. The CDR3 has 12 amino acids. Per the germline V gene, CDR1 is LGHNT and CDR2 is FRNRAP. The CDR3 reads CASGGRNQPQHF. The CDR3 DNA reads as TGTGCTAGTGGTGGGCGGAATCAGCCCCAGCATTTT.